The next 14 T cell receptor beta chains were all read from a single sample in a study of spatial heterogeneity in lung cancer. Via MiXCR, TCRdb re-called the 5' RACE reads, giving one row per CDR3 protein. This table has about 47,000 distinct CDR3 sequences, roughly 12% appearing once. The time point was: blood at routine non-recurrence follow-up after resection. This material consisted of PBMCs, taken at follow-up. The source is a male donor with early-stage non-small cell lung cancer.

This clonotype was seen ten or more times. The chain uses TRBV29-1 and TRBJ1-4, with D perhaps TRBD1 (6 bases). Looked up from germline, CDR1 is SQVTM and CDR2 is ANQGSEA. The CDR3 has 12 residues. Between the trimmed V and J ends, which lost 4 bases and 7 bases, there was a span of 10 bases. CDR3 residues: CSVARGGEKLFF. CDR3 sequence (DNA): TGCAGCGTTGCCAGGGGAGGTGAAAAACTGTTTTTT. Supplemented by reference TRBV29-1 and TRBJ1-4, the full variable domain reads SAVISQKPSRDICQRGTSLTIQCQVDSQVTMMFWYRQQPGQSLTLIATANQGSEATYESGFVIDKFPISRPNLTFSTLTVSNMSPEDSSIYLCSVARGGEKLFFGSGTQLSVL.

The chain is built from TRBV7-9 and TRBJ2-7, with 8 bases matching TRBD1. The germline V gene encodes CDR1 SEHNR and CDR2 FQNEAQ (reference sequence). The CDR3 loop spans 12 amino acids. The V segment lost 8 bases and the J segment 5 bases; nucleotides outside the gene matches: 5. CDR3 nucleotide sequence: TGTGCCAGCCAGGGGGCAAGCGACGAGCAGTACTTC. Translated: CASQGASDEQYF.

This clonotype appeared many times. This chain connects TRBV7-2 to TRBJ2-7; tentative D call: TRBD1 (8 bases). CDR1 is SGHTA and CDR2 is FQGNSA in the germline V gene. V lost 5 bases to trimming and J lost 4 bases, with 21 bases between them. The CDR3 contains 16 residues. Written as DNA, the CDR3 is TGTGCCAGCAGCCTATCCCCTACAGGGGGGGTGTACGAGCAGTACTTC. Its translation: CASSLSPTGGVYEQYF.

This clonotype was observed a few times. The V call is TRBV29-1, the J call TRBJ1-5, with D tentatively TRBD1 (5 bases). The CDR3 totals 14 residues. Germline values: CDR1 SQVTM, CDR2 ANQGSEA. Trimming shortened V by 4 bases and J by 0 bases, and 10 bases separated the two germline ends. CDR3 in amino acids: CSVGGTNSNQPQHF. For the CDR3, the DNA is TGCAGCGTTGGGGGGACTAATAGCAATCAGCCCCAGCATTTT.

This clonotype has a handful of counts. The J gene is TRBJ2-1, the V gene TRBV7-3; 8 nucleotides align to TRBD2. This CDR3 has 16 amino acids. The V gene end was trimmed by 5 bases and the J gene end by 0 bases; junction bases not matched to a gene: 6. The V gene's germline CDR1 is SGHTA and CDR2 FQGTGA. The CDR3 spells CASSTSGRPSYNEQFF. The CDR3 DNA follows: TGTGCCAGCAGCACCAGCGGGAGACCCTCCTACAATGAGCAGTTCTTC.

The chain recombines TRBV5-4 with TRBJ1-1; D ambiguous. This CDR3 is built from 12 residues. The germline gives CDR1 SGHNT, CDR2 YYREEE (reference sequence). The ends were cut back, 7 bases at V and 4 bases at J, with 11 bases in the middle. CDR3 residues: CASSSRGTEAFF. The CDR3 nucleotides are TGTGCCAGCTCCTCCCGAGGCACTGAAGCTTTCTTT.

The chain employs TRBV20-1 and TRBJ2-5; 10 positions agree with TRBD1. CDR3 size: 13 residues. CDR1 is DFQATT and CDR2 is SNEGSKA in the germline V gene (reference sequence). V dropped 5 bases and J dropped 5; count of bases not matched to a gene: 5. For the CDR3, the DNA is TGCAGTGCTGGGGGGACAGGGGAGGAGACCCAGTACTTC. Residues: CSAGGTGEETQYF.

The chain has TRBV7-3 and TRBJ1-1, with TRBD1 identical over 8 bases. J gave up 4 bases and V 6 bases, and 10 bases lay outside the gene matches. CDR1 SGHTA and CDR2 FQGTGA come from the germline V gene. The CDR3 is made up of 15 amino acids. The CDR3 coding sequence is TGTGCCAGCAGACCATCAGGGGGCGGCGGCACTGAAGCTTTCTTT. Protein sequence: CASRPSGGGGTEAFF. The whole variable domain, remainder taken from reference TRBV7-3 and TRBJ1-1, is GAGVSQTPSNKVTEKGKYVELRCDPISGHTALYWYRQSLGQGPEFLIYFQGTGAADDSGLPNDRFFAVRPEGSVSTLKIQRTERGDSAVYLCASRPSGGGGTEAFFGQGTRLTVV.

In its sample, this clonotype was seen many times. The chain is built from TRBV21-1 and TRBJ2-5; whether TRBD2, the table's D call, matches the DNA was not checked. TRBV21-1 is a listed pseudogene. This CDR3 region has 13 residues. CDR3 region: CAGDRVLQETQYF. The CDR3 bases are TGTGCCGGAGACCGGGTACTCCAAGAGACCCAGTACTTC.

This clonotype was detected ten times or more. This chain connects TRBV5-6 to TRBJ2-3; no clear D gene. The germline V gene has CDR1 SGHDT and CDR2 YYEEEE. V was clipped by 4 bases and J by 3 bases, with 21 bases between them. The CDR3 spans 17 residues. The CDR3 coding sequence is TGTGCCAGCAGCACGGACGCGGTGGCTCGCGGAACAGATACGCAGTATTTT. This encodes CASSTDAVARGTDTQYF. Full variable domain (outside the CDR3, taken from reference TRBV5-6 and TRBJ2-3): DAGVTQSPTHLIKTRGQQVTLRCSPKSGHDTVSWYQQALGQGPQFIFQYYEEEERQRGNFPDRFSGHQFPNYSSELNVNALLLGDSALYLCASSTDAVARGTDTQYFGPGTRLTVL.

This clonotype was counted only a few times. The CDR3: CASSLLVRTVINQPQHF. The CDR3 DNA reads as TGTGCCAGCAGCTTACTAGTTCGGACAGTGATTAATCAGCCCCAGCATTTT. The chain recombines TRBV7-9 with TRBJ1-5, with D possibly TRBD1 on 6 matching bases. Germline CDR1 and CDR2: SEHNR and FQNEAQ (reference sequence). The CDR3 totals 17 residues. The germline V and J ends were trimmed by 2 bases and 4 bases, with 18 bases remaining between them.

This clonotype was detected many times. The chain has TRBV12-3 or TRBV12-4 and TRBJ2-6; 7 bases fit TRBD2. The CDR3 covers 15 residues. Trimming cost V 2 bases and J 2 bases; bases outside gene matches: 0. Here the CDR3 DNA reads TGTGCCAGCAGTTTACGGGGGGCTGGGGCCAACGTCCTGACTTTC. Translating it yields CASSLRGAGANVLTF.

About this clonotype: Germline is not matched at one junction end, which may reflect a read error. V gene TRBV19 combines with J gene TRBJ2-6; D is perhaps TRBD1 or TRBD2 (5 bases each). From germline, CDR1 is LNHDA and CDR2 SQIVND (reference sequence). The CDR3 covers 15 residues. CDR3 region: CASSMKGDGANDLTF. The CDR3, as DNA: TGTGCCAGTAGTATGAAGGGAGATGGGGCCAACGACCTGACTTTC.

This clonotype was recorded a few times. This chain connects TRBV25-1 to TRBJ2-5; TRBD2 agrees at 7 bases. Germline CDR1 reads MGHDK; CDR2 reads SYGVNS. The CDR3 spans 14 residues. V lost 6 bases to trimming and J lost 1 base; unmatched junction nucleotides: 5. The CDR3 DNA is TGTGCCAGCAGCCCAGCGGGGATCCAAGAGACCCAGTACTTC. It is translated as CASSPAGIQETQYF.